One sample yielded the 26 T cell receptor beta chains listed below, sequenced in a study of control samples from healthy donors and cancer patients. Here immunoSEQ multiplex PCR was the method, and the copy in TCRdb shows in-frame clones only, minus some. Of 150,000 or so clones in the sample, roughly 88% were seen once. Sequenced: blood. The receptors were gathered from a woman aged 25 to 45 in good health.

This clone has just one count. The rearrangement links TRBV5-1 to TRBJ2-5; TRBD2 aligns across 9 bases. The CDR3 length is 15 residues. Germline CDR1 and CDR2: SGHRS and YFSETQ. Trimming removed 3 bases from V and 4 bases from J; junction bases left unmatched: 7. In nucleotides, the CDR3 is TGCGCCAGCAGCTGGCGGGAGGGGCGTGGAGAGACCCAGTACTTC. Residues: CASSWREGRGETQYF. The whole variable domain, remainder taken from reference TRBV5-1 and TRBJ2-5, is KAGVTQTPRYLIKTRGQQVTLSCSPISGHRSVSWYQQTPGQGLQFLFEYFSETQRNKGNFPGRFSGRQFSNSRSEMNVSTLELGDSALYLCASSWREGRGETQYFGPGTRLLVL.

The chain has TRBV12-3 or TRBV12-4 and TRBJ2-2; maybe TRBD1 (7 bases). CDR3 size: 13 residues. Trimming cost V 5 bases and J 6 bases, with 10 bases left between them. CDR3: CASSGRGAGELFF. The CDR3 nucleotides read TGTGCCAGCAGTGGCAGGGGGGCCGGGGAGCTGTTTTTT.

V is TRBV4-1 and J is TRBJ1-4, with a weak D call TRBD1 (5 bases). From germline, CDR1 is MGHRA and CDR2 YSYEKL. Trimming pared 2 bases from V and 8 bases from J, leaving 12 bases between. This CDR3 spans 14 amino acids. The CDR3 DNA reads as TGCGCCAGCAGCCAACAATGGGGGGACGAAAAACTGTTTTTT. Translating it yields CASSQQWGDEKLFF.

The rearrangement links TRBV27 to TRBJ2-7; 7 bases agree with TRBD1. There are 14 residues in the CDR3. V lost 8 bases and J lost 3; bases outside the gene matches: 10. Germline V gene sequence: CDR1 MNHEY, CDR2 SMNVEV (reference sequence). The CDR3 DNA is TGTGCCAGCCTACCCGGGGACAGAGACTACGAGCAGTACTTC. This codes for CASLPGDRDYEQYF.

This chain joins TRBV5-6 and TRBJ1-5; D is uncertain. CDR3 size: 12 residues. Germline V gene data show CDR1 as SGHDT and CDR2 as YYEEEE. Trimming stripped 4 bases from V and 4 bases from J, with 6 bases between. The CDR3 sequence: CASSRPNQPQHF. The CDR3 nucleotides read TGTGCCAGCAGCCGGCCTAATCAGCCCCAGCATTTT. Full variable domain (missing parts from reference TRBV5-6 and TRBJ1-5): DAGVTQSPTHLIKTRGQQVTLRCSPKSGHDTVSWYQQALGQGPQFIFQYYEEEERQRGNFPDRFSGHQFPNYSSELNVNALLLGDSALYLCASSRPNQPQHFGDGTRLSIL.

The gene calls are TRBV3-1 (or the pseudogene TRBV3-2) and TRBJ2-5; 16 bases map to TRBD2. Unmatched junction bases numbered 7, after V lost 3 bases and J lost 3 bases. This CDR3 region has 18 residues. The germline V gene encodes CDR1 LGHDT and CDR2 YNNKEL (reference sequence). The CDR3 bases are TGTGCCAGCAGCCAGGGACTAGCGGGAGGGCCGAACGAAGAGACCCAGTACTTC. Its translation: CASSQGLAGGPNEETQYF.

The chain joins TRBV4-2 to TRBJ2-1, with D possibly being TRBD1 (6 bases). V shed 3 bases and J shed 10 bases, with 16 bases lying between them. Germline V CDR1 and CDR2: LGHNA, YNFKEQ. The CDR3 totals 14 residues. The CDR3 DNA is TGTGCCAGCAGCCAGGCACACAGGGATCCCGAGCAGTTCTTC. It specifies CASSQAHRDPEQFF.

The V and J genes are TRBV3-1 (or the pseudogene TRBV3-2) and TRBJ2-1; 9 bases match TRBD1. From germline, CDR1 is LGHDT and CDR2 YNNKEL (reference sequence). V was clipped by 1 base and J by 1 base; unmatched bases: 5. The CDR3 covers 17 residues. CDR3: CASSQVGDRGSYNEQFF. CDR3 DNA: TGTGCCAGCAGCCAAGTAGGCGACAGGGGGTCCTACAATGAGCAGTTCTTC.

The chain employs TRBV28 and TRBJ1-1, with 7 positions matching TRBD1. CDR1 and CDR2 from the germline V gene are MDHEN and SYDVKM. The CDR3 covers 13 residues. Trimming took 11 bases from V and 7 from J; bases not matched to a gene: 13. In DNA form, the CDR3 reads TGTGCCGCACAGGGGTACAAGTTAGGTGAAGCTTTCTTT. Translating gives CAAQGYKLGEAFF.

CDR3 DNA sequence: TGCGCCAGCAGCTTGGTTCCAGATAATTCACCCCTCCACTTT. This gives the protein CASSLVPDNSPLHF. The chain links TRBV5-1 to TRBJ1-6; D remains ambiguous. V lost 0 bases to trimming and J lost 5 bases, with 6 bases between them. Germline CDR1 is SGHRS and CDR2 is YFSETQ. The CDR3 totals 14 residues.

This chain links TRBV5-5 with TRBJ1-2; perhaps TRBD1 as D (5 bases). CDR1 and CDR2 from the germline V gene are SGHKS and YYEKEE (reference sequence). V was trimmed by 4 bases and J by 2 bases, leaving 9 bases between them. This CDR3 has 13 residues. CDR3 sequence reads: CASSQDKNYGYTF. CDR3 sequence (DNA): TGTGCCAGCAGCCAGGACAAGAACTATGGCTACACCTTC.

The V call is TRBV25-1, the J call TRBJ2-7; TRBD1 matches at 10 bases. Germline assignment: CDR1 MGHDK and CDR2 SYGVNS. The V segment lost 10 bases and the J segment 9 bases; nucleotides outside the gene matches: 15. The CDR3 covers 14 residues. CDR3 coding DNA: TGTGCCACCTCAAGAGGGACAGGGGTAACGGTGCAGTACTTC. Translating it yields CATSRGTGVTVQYF.

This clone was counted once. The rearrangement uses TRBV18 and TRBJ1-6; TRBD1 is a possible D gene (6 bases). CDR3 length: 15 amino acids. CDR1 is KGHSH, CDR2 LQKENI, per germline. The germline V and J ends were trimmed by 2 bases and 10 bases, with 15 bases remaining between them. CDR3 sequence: CASSPLEQGRSPLHF. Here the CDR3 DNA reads TGTGCCAGCTCACCATTAGAGCAGGGGAGATCACCCCTCCACTTT.

The CDR3 region is CASSRDSGGAETQYF. The CDR3 coding sequence is TGTGCCAGCAGCCGAGATAGCGGGGGGGCGGAGACCCAGTACTTC. The V gene is TRBV7-8, the J gene TRBJ2-5; 11 bases agree with TRBD2. Looked up from germline, CDR1 is SGHVS and CDR2 is FQNEAQ. The V gene end was trimmed by 5 bases and the J gene end by 5 bases; junction bases not matched to a gene: 7. This CDR3 has 15 amino acids.

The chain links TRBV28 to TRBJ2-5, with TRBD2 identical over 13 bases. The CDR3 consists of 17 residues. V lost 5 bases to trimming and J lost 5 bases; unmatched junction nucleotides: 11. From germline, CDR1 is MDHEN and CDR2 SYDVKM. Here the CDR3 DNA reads TGTGCCAGCAGTCCCGGACTAGCGGGAGCGGGTCGGGAGACCCAGTACTTC. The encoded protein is CASSPGLAGAGRETQYF.

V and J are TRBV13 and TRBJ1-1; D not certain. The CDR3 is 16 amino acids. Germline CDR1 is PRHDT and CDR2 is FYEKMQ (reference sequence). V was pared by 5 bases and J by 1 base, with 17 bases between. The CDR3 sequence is CASSGGRGGGNTEAFF. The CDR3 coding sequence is TGTGCCAGCAGCGGAGGGCGAGGAGGCGGGAACACTGAAGCTTTCTTT.

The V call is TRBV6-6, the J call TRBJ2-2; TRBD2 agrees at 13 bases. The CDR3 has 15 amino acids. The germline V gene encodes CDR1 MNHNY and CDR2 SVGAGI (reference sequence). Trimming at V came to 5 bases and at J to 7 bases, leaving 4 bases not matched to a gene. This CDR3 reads CASSTSGGAGGELFF. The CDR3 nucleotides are TGTGCCAGCAGTACTAGCGGGGGGGCTGGCGGGGAGCTGTTTTTT.

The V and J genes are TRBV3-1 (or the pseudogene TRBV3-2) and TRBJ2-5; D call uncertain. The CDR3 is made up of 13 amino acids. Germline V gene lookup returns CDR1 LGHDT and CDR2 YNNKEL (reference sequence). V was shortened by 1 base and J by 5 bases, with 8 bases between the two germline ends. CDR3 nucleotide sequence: TGTGCCAGCAGCCAAGGAACCCGGGAGACCCAGTACTTC. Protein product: CASSQGTRETQYF.

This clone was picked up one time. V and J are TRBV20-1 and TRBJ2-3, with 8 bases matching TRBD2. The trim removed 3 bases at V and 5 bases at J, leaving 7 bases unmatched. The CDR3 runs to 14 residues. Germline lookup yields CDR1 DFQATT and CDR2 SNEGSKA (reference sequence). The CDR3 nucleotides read TGCAGTGCTAGTGTCGCGGGAGGTGTAGATACGCAGTATTTT. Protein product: CSASVAGGVDTQYF.

Here the CDR3 reads CASRSGATDTQYF. CDR3 nucleotides: TGTGCCAGCAGATCTGGAGCCACAGATACGCAGTATTTT. The chain uses TRBV27 and TRBJ2-3, with unresolved D. Germline lookup yields CDR1 MNHEY and CDR2 SMNVEV (reference sequence). With 6 bases removed from V and 2 bases from J, the gap between germline ends came to 9 bases. This CDR3 region has 13 residues.

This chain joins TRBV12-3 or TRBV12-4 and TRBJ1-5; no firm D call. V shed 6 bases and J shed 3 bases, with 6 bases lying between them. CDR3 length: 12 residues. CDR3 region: CASRTDNQPQHF. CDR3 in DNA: TGTGCCAGCAGAACCGACAATCAGCCCCAGCATTTT.

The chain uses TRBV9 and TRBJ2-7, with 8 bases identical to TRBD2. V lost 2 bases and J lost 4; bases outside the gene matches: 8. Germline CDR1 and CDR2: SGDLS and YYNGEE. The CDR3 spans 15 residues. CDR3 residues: CASSVSSGNLYEQYF. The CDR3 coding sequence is TGTGCCAGCAGCGTTAGTAGCGGGAACCTTTACGAGCAGTACTTC.

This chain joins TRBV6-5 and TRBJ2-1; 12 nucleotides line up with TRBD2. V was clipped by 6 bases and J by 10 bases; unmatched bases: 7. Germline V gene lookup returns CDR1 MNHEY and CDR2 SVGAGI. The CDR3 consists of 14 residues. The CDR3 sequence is CASRTGTSGPEQFF. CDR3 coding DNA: TGTGCCAGCAGGACCGGGACTAGCGGGCCCGAGCAGTTCTTC.

This chain's CDR3 is CASRRGRGARETQYF. The CDR3 DNA sequence: TGTGCCAGCAGAAGGGGTAGGGGCGCCCGGGAGACCCAGTACTTC. This sequence joins TRBV7-8 and TRBJ2-5, with D maybe TRBD1 (5 bases). V lost 6 bases, J lost 5 bases, and 19 bases lay in between. Germline CDR1 and CDR2: SGHVS and FQNEAQ. The CDR3 is 15 amino acids.

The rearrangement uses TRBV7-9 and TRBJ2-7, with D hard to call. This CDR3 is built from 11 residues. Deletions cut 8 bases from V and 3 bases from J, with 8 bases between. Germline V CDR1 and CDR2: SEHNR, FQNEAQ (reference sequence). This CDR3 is CASGLGYEQYV. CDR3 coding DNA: TGTGCCAGCGGCCTAGGCTACGAGCAGTACGTC.

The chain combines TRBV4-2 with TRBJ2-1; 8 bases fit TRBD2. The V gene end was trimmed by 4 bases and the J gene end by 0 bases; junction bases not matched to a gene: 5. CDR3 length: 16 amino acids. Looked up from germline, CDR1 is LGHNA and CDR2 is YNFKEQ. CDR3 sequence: CASSRGSGNSYNEQFF. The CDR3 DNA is TGTGCCAGCAGCCGCGGTAGCGGGAACTCCTACAATGAGCAGTTCTTC.